This TCR beta chain was observed in a study of blood T cells in healthy people across ages. CDR3 length: 13 residues. V was clipped by 10 bases and J by 4 bases; unmatched bases: 10. Per the germline V gene, CDR1 is KGHSH and CDR2 is LQKENI. Sample-barcoded 5' priming and a J-beta primer mix drove a second PCR of about 7 to 11 cycles. TCRdb passed the 5' RACE reads through MiXCR, listing each CDR3 protein once. Of roughly 1,500,000 distinct CDR3 sequences listed, about 32% are singletons. This chain connects TRBV18 to TRBJ2-7; TRBD1 agrees at 7 bases. This sequence originates from a woman in her 30s in good health. The source material was blood. CDR3 sequence (DNA): TGTGCCACCAGCCGGGACAGCCATTACGAGCAGTACTTC. This encodes CATSRDSHYEQYF. Full variable domain (outside the CDR3, taken from reference TRBV18 and TRBJ2-7): NAGVMQNPRHLVRRRGQEARLRCSPMKGHSHVYWYRQLPEEGLKFMVYLQKENIIDESGMPKERFSAEFPKEGPSILRIQQVVRGDSAAYFCATSRDSHYEQYFGPGTRLTVT.